This T cell receptor beta chain was found in a study of CD4+ T cells in melanoma. Libraries were prepared by immunoSEQ multiplex PCR; TCRdb keeps only in-frame clonotypes and omits some of them. The sample comprises some 13,000 clones, about 74% of which are singletons, and roughly 15% rests with the top ten. Germline CDR1 and CDR2: SGHVS and FNYEAQ. V was clipped by 1 base and J by 3 bases, with 7 bases between them. The CDR3 runs 13 residues. Sequenced: cells from a culture (not recorded whether cultured in vitro). The receptor's source is a human donor with melanoma. The chain has TRBV7-6 and TRBJ2-7; D gene ambiguous. The CDR3 is CASSLGPNYEQYF. CDR3 DNA: TGTGCCAGCAGCTTAGGGCCGAACTACGAGCAGTACTTC.